Each of the 14 T cell receptor beta chains below was sequenced from the same sample in a study of blood T cell repertoires in COVID-19. TCRdb's table, derived via immunoSEQ multiplex PCR, lists solely in-frame clones and lacks some. Here the sample spans about 120,000 clones, about nine tenths being singletons. Sequences were obtained from peripheral blood. These receptors all come from an older woman with acute or convalescent COVID-19.

The V and J genes are TRBV5-6 and TRBJ1-1; no definite D call. The CDR3 is made up of 13 amino acids. Trimming removed 2 bases from V and 4 bases from J, with 9 bases in between. Germline lookup yields CDR1 SGHDT and CDR2 YYEEEE. In nucleotides, the CDR3 is TGTGCCAGCAGCTTCGGTCGAACCACTGAAGCTTTCTTT. It is translated as CASSFGRTTEAFF.

The chain employs TRBV11-3 and TRBJ1-5; TRBD1 matches at 9 bases. Per the germline V gene, CDR1 is SGHNT and CDR2 is YENEEA. The CDR3 contains 20 residues. Unmatched junction bases numbered 19, after V lost 4 bases and J lost 3 bases. For the CDR3, the DNA is TGTGCCAGCAGCTCGGGTCCGGGACAGGGAAAAAAACGTGTCAATCAGCCCCAGCATTTT. Its translation is CASSSGPGQGKKRVNQPQHF.

The chain combines TRBV7-9 with TRBJ1-2; D gene unclear. Germline-derived CDR1 and CDR2 are SEHNR and FQNEAQ (reference sequence). V dropped 4 bases and J dropped 7 bases, with 13 bases sitting between them. The CDR3 spans 13 residues. CDR3 in DNA: TGTGCCAGCAGCTCTGACCAAAGAGGTGGCTACACCTTC. Protein sequence: CASSSDQRGGYTF. Together with reference TRBV7-9 and TRBJ1-2, the CDR3 gives the full variable domain: DTGVSQNPRHKITKRGQNVTFRCDPISEHNRLYWYRQTLGQGPEFLTYFQNEAQLEKSRLLSDRFSAERPKGSFSTLEIQRTEQGDSAMYLCASSSDQRGGYTFGSGTRLTVV.

In this sample, this clone turned up once. The chain has TRBV19 and TRBJ1-3; TRBD1 agrees at 9 bases. The CDR3 is made up of 17 amino acids. Looked up from germline, CDR1 is LNHDA and CDR2 is SQIVND (reference sequence). Losses at the gene ends were 3 bases for V and 2 bases for J; bases not matched to a gene: 8. The DNA for the CDR3 is TGTGCCAGTAGTATGGACAGGGGCCACGGGGCTGGAAACACCATATATTTT. The encoded protein is CASSMDRGHGAGNTIYF.

The CDR3 DNA sequence: TGTGCCACTGGGACTGGCCCCTACGAGCAGTACTTC. Translation: CATGTGPYEQYF. The chain employs TRBV12-3 or TRBV12-4 and TRBJ2-7; D might be TRBD2 (6 bases). Trimming stripped 10 bases from V and 2 bases from J, with 12 bases between. The length of the CDR3 is 12 residues.

This clone has a single count. The CDR3 region is CASNTGQVAFYGYTF. The CDR3 DNA is TGTGCCAGCAACACTGGACAGGTGGCATTCTATGGCTACACCTTC. The chain joins TRBV6-5 to TRBJ1-2, with 7 bases that match TRBD1. The CDR3 sequence is 15 residues long. V dropped 7 bases and J dropped 4; count of bases not matched to a gene: 12. Germline V gene lookup returns CDR1 MNHEY and CDR2 SVGAGI.

The gene calls are TRBV29-1 and TRBJ1-5; tentative D call: TRBD1 (5 bases). CDR3 length: 12 amino acids. Trimming pared 4 bases from V and 4 bases from J, leaving 8 bases between. Germline loops: CDR1 SQVTM, CDR2 ANQGSEA. The CDR3 loop is CSVATGNQPQHF. For the CDR3, the DNA is TGCAGCGTTGCTACAGGAAATCAGCCCCAGCATTTT.

The chain carries TRBV15 and TRBJ1-1, with 9 bases aligning to TRBD1. CDR1 and CDR2 (germline): LNHNV, YYDKDF (reference sequence). This CDR3 spans 14 amino acids. The ends lost 3 bases at V and 10 bases at J; junction bases unmatched: 9. The CDR3 DNA reads as TGTGCCACCAGCAGGACAGGGGGAGGGTCGGGAGCTTTCTTT. The encoded protein is CATSRTGGGSGAFF.

This rearrangement joins TRBV4-1 to TRBJ1-4, with 9 nucleotides matching TRBD1. Unmatched junction bases numbered 8, after V lost 4 bases and J lost 8 bases. CDR1 and CDR2 (germline): MGHRA, YSYEKL. This CDR3 comprises 15 residues. The CDR3 here is CASSLTGGRKEKLFF. The CDR3 DNA reads as TGCGCCAGCAGCCTTACAGGGGGCCGGAAAGAAAAACTGTTTTTT.

DNA of the CDR3: TGTGCCAGCAGGCTAAATCGGAACTATGGCTACACCTTC. Its protein is CASRLNRNYGYTF. The rearrangement uses TRBV28 and TRBJ1-2; no firm D call. V was cut by 6 bases and J by 2 bases, with 10 bases left in between. The CDR3 has 13 amino acids. Germline lookup yields CDR1 MDHEN and CDR2 SYDVKM.

About this clone: A read error may account for a junction end that differs from germline. V and J are TRBV2 and TRBJ2-7; TRBD2 matches at 11 bases. CDR1 SNHLY and CDR2 FYNNEI come from the germline V gene. The CDR3 has 12 residues. The CDR3 region has the DNA TGTGCCAGCAGTCGACTAGCGGGGACCTTGGACTTC. Protein product: CASSRLAGTLDF.

The chain combines TRBV5-1 with TRBJ2-4; the match to TRBD1 covers 9 bases. V shed 4 bases and J 8 bases; nucleotides not matched to a gene: 13. CDR1 is SGHRS, CDR2 YFSETQ, per germline. The length of the CDR3 is 16 residues. The CDR3 DNA reads as TGCGCCAGCAGCATCTCCGGGACAGGGAATTGGGACATTCAGTACTTC. Translating it yields CASSISGTGNWDIQYF.

This sequence joins TRBV19 and TRBJ1-5; TRBD1 matches at 12 bases. V lost 5 bases, J lost 6 bases, and 5 bases stayed unmatched. The CDR3 is 15 residues long. Germline assignment: CDR1 LNHDA and CDR2 SQIVND (reference sequence). Here the CDR3 reads CASSFGTGGFQPQHF. CDR3 nucleotide sequence: TGTGCCAGTAGTTTCGGGACAGGGGGCTTTCAGCCCCAGCATTTT. Supplemented by reference TRBV19 and TRBJ1-5, the full variable domain reads DGGITQSPKYLFRKEGQNVTLSCEQNLNHDAMYWYRQDPGQGLRLIYYSQIVNDFQKGDIAEGYSVSREKKESFPLTVTSAQKNPTAFYLCASSFGTGGFQPQHFGDGTRLSIL.

The sample holds a few counts of this clone. The chain couples TRBV2 to TRBJ1-1, with TRBD1 matching 8 bases. The length of the CDR3 is 14 residues. The trim removed 6 bases at V and 6 bases at J, leaving 9 bases unmatched. Germline V gene data show CDR1 as SNHLY and CDR2 as FYNNEI. The chain's CDR3 is CASRRTGNVPEAFF. CDR3 coding DNA: TGTGCCAGCAGAAGGACAGGGAATGTACCTGAAGCTTTCTTT.